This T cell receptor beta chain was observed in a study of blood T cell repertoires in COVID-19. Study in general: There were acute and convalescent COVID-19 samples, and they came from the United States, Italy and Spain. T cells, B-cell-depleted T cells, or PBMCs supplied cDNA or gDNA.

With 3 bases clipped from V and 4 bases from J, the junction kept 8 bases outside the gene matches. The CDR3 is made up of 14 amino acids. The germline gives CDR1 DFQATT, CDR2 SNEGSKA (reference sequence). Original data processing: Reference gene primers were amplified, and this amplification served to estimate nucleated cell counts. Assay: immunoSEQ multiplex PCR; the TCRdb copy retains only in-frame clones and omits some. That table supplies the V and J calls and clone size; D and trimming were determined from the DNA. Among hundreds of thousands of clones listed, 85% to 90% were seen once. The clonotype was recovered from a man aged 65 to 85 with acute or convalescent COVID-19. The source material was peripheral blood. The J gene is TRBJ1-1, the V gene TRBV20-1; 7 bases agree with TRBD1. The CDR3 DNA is TGCAGTGCTAGTAGGCAGGGGGACGGCACTGAAGCTTTCTTT. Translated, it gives CSASRQGDGTEAFF.